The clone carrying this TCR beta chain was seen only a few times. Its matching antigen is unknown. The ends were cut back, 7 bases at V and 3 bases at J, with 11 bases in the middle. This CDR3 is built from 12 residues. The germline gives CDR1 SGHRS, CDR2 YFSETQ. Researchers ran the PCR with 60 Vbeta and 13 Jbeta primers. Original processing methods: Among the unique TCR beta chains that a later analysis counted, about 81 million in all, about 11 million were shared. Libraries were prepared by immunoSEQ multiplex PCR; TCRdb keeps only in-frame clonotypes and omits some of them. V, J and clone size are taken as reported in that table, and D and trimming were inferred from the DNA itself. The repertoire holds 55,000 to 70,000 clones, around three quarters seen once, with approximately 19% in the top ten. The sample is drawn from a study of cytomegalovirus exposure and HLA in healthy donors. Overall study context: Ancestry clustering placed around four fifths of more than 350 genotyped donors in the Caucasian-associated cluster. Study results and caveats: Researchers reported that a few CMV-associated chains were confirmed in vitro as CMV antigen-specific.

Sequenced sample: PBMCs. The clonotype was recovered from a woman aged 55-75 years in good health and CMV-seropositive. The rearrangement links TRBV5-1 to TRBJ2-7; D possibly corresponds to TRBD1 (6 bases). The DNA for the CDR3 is TGCGCCAGCGGAGGACAGAACTACGAGCAGTACTTC. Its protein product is CASGGQNYEQYF.